These T cell receptor beta chains were read from a single sample in a study of T cells after yellow fever vaccination. TCRdb re-analysed the 5' RACE reads in MiXCR, keeping a single row per CDR3 protein. The sample lists 450,000 to 550,000 distinct CDR3 sequences, 15% to 20% occurring once. This sample comprised PBMCs, obtained 15 days after the yellow fever booster vaccination. The receptor set was obtained from a man aged 25 to 40 who received the YFV17D yellow fever vaccine. The CDR3 runs from the conserved cysteine through the conserved F or W. A D gene is named only where the DNA matches it firmly. Size tells how often a clone was seen (once, few, many) or the class of an expanded clone, and some rows leave it out.

len | d_gene | j_gene | abundance | v_gene | CDR3aa | CDR3nt
14 | NA | TRBJ1-1 | NA | TRBV6-1 | CASSPNSGFAEAFF | TGTGCCAGCAGCCCGAATTCCGGGTTCGCTGAAGCTTTCTTT
16 | NA | TRBJ2-2 | NA | TRBV12-3/TRBV12-4 | CASSPIRRSNTGELFF | TGTGCCAGCAGTCCAATTCGGCGGTCGAACACCGGGGAGCTGTTTTTT
17 | NA | TRBJ2-7 | NA | TRBV15 | CATSRDVGQGLKSEQYF | TGTGCCACCAGCAGAGATGTGGGCCAGGGACTTAAGAGCGAGCAGTACTTC
15 | NA | TRBJ1-4 | NA | TRBV7-2 | CASSLGSHGNEKLFF | TGTGCCAGCAGCTTAGGGTCGCACGGGAATGAAAAACTGTTTTTT
16 | TRBD2 | TRBJ2-1 | few | TRBV5-1 | CASSLEELAGGNEQFF | TGCGCCAGCAGCTTGGAGGAACTAGCGGGAGGAAATGAGCAGTTCTTC
10 | NA | TRBJ2-1 | NA | TRBV20-1 | CSASRSGQFF | TGCAGTGCTAGTAGGTCTGGGCAGTTCTTC
13 | NA | TRBJ2-3 | NA | TRBV19 | CASRTVETDTQYF | TGTGCCAGTAGGACAGTAGAGACAGATACGCAGTATTTT
14 | NA | TRBJ2-4 | NA | TRBV3-1 | CASSQSRGRNIQYF | TGTGCCAGCAGCCAAAGCAGGGGCAGAAACATTCAGTACTTC
18 | TRBD1 | TRBJ2-4 | few | TRBV12-3/TRBV12-4 | CASSSRTGVPLAKNIQYF | TGTGCCAGCAGCAGCAGGACAGGGGTCCCCTTAGCCAAAAACATTCAGTACTTC
13 | NA | TRBJ1-5 | NA | TRBV6-5 | CASSYSKGAPQHF | TGTGCCAGCAGTTACTCGAAAGGGGCCCCCCAGCATTTT
13 | NA | TRBJ2-3 | NA | TRBV5-4 | CASSLRDDDTQYF | TGTGCCAGCAGCCTACGTGACGATGATACGCAGTATTTT
12 | NA | TRBJ1-4 | few | TRBV7-2 | CASSLGVGKLFF | TGTGCCAGCAGCTTAGGAGTGGGCAAACTGTTTTTT
15 | TRBD2 | TRBJ2-1 | NA | TRBV12-3/TRBV12-4 | CASSTGTSGLDEQFF | TGTGCCAGCAGTACCGGGACTAGCGGGTTGGATGAGCAGTTCTTC
14 | TRBD2 | TRBJ2-3 | few | TRBV6-5 | CASSYRGDTDTQYF | TGTGCCAGCAGTTATCGGGGGGACACAGATACGCAGTATTTT
13 | NA | TRBJ2-3 | NA | TRBV12-3/TRBV12-4 | CASSLKGGDTQYF | TGTGCCAGCAGTTTGAAGGGAGGAGATACGCAGTATTTT
17 | TRBD2 | TRBJ2-5 | NA | TRBV2 | CASSGRAVPGYQETQYF | TGTGCCAGCAGCGGGAGGGCCGTACCGGGGTACCAAGAGACCCAGTACTTC
16 | NA | TRBJ2-5 | NA | TRBV7-8 | CASSLFARGAGETQYF | TGTGCCAGCAGCCTATTCGCAAGGGGTGCGGGAGAGACCCAGTACTTC
15 | NA | TRBJ2-7 | many | TRBV7-3 | CASSFNEGRTYEQYF | TGTGCCAGCAGCTTTAATGAAGGGAGGACCTACGAGCAGTACTTC
14 | NA | TRBJ2-2 | NA | TRBV5-1 | CASSLGSVTGELFF | TGCGCCAGCAGCCTGGGGTCCGTCACCGGGGAGCTGTTTTTT
15 | NA | TRBJ2-5 | few | TRBV10-3 | CAISDPGRFQETQYF | TGTGCCATCAGTGACCCGGGACGCTTCCAAGAGACCCAGTACTTC
15 | NA | TRBJ2-2 | NA | TRBV7-6 | CASSRTPLHTGELFF | TGTGCCAGCAGCCGTACCCCACTCCACACCGGGGAGCTGTTTTTT
18 | NA | TRBJ2-1 | NA | TRBV28 | CASSSITRRGRRDTEQFF | TGTGCCAGCAGCTCGATCACACGTCGGGGCAGGAGGGATACTGAGCAGTTCTTC
10 | NA | TRBJ2-2 | NA | TRBV6-6 | CASSSWELFF | TGTGCCAGCAGTTCTTGGGAGCTGTTTTTT
15 | TRBD1 | TRBJ2-3 | NA | TRBV7-2 | CASSPTGYPTDTQYF | TGTGCCAGCAGCCCGACAGGGTACCCGACAGATACGCAGTATTTT
15 | NA | TRBJ2-3 | many | TRBV7-2 | CASSMIGLSTDTQYF | TGTGCCAGCAGTATGATAGGGTTGAGCACAGATACGCAGTATTTT
20 | TRBD1 | TRBJ2-5 | NA | TRBV23-1 | CASSPPGQDLMRGVEETQYF | TGCGCCAGCAGTCCCCCGGGACAGGACCTTATGAGGGGGGTAGAAGAGACCCAGTACTTC
15 | TRBD1 | TRBJ1-3 | NA | TRBV9 | CASSESGGSGNTIYF | TGTGCCAGCAGCGAATCAGGGGGCAGTGGAAACACCATATATTTT
16 | NA | TRBJ2-1 | many | TRBV29-1 | CSVEPGDSSTYNEQFF | TGCAGCGTTGAACCTGGCGACAGCTCAACCTACAATGAGCAGTTCTTC
14 | TRBD2 | TRBJ2-7 | few | TRBV6-5 | CASSYAGGSYEQYF | TGTGCCAGCAGTTACGCGGGAGGAAGCTACGAGCAGTACTTC
15 | TRBD2 | TRBJ2-3 | NA | TRBV10-3 | CAIRQTSAITDTQYF | TGTGCCATCAGGCAGACTAGCGCCATCACAGATACGCAGTATTTT
12 | NA | TRBJ1-2 | few | TRBV29-1 | CSVLSGVYGYTF | TGCAGCGTCCTTTCAGGGGTTTATGGCTACACCTTC
18 | NA | TRBJ2-1 | few | TRBV3-1 | CASSQESYRSGPPNEQFF | TGTGCCAGCAGCCAAGAATCTTATCGGTCGGGGCCCCCCAATGAGCAGTTCTTC
13 | TRBD2 | TRBJ2-4 | few | TRBV20-1 | CSASSLAENIQYF | TGCAGTGCTAGTTCACTAGCGGAAAACATTCAGTACTTC
17 | TRBD2 | TRBJ2-1 | few | TRBV6-2/TRBV6-3 | CASSYVAGGTPLNEQFF | TGTGCCAGCAGTTACGTAGCGGGAGGTACCCCTTTGAATGAGCAGTTCTTC
14 | NA | TRBJ2-7 | NA | TRBV5-1 | CASSPERASDEQYF | TGCGCCAGCAGCCCGGAGAGGGCGTCGGATGAGCAGTACTTC
15 | NA | TRBJ2-1 | NA | TRBV5-8 | CASSFKGSSYNEQFF | TGTGCCAGCAGCTTCAAGGGTAGCTCCTACAATGAGCAGTTCTTC
15 | NA | TRBJ2-7 | few | TRBV13 | CASSLMTGFSYEQYF | TGTGCCAGCAGTCTGATGACGGGGTTCTCCTACGAGCAGTACTTC
15 | NA | TRBJ2-2 | NA | TRBV6-1 | CASSPPDRNTGELFF | TGTGCCAGCAGCCCCCCAGACAGGAACACCGGGGAGCTGTTTTTT
16 | TRBD2 | TRBJ2-5 | NA | TRBV6-1 | CASSLGTSGRRETQYF | TGTGCCAGCAGCCTCGGGACTAGCGGGAGACGAGAGACCCAGTACTTC
13 | TRBD1 | TRBJ1-2 | few | TRBV29-1 | CSVERQGAGGYTF | TGCAGCGTTGAACGGCAGGGGGCAGGTGGCTACACCTTC
16 | TRBD2 | TRBJ2-7 | few | TRBV10-3 | CAINRDIAGVGYEQYF | TGTGCCATCAACCGGGATATAGCGGGAGTAGGCTACGAGCAGTACTTC
14 | NA | TRBJ2-7 | NA | TRBV29-1 | CSVAQGHSSYEQYF | TGCAGCGTTGCACAGGGCCACAGCTCCTACGAGCAGTACTTC
19 | TRBD2 | TRBJ2-3 | NA | TRBV20-1 | CSARAPLSGSFPDTDTQYF | TGCAGTGCTAGGGCCCCCCTGAGCGGGAGTTTCCCAGACACAGATACGCAGTATTTT
13 | NA | TRBJ2-7 | NA | TRBV28 | CASSLGIAYEQYF | TGTGCCAGCAGTTTGGGCATAGCCTACGAGCAGTACTTC
13 | NA | TRBJ1-1 | many | TRBV12-3/TRBV12-4 | CASSAKGNTEAFF | TGTGCCAGCAGTGCCAAGGGGAACACTGAAGCTTTCTTT
16 | TRBD2 | TRBJ2-5 | NA | TRBV5-1 | CASSPGVAGGRETQYF | TGCGCCAGCAGCCCCGGGGTAGCGGGAGGGCGAGAGACCCAGTACTTC
14 | TRBD2 | TRBJ2-1 | few | TRBV20-1 | CSQLSGTAYNEQFF | TGCAGTCAGCTTAGCGGGACGGCCTACAATGAGCAGTTCTTC
14 | NA | TRBJ2-4 | NA | TRBV6-2/TRBV6-3 | CASSYGGPKNIQYF | TGTGCCAGCAGTTACGGCGGGCCCAAAAACATTCAGTACTTC
14 | TRBD2 | TRBJ2-1 | few | TRBV24-1 | CATRSAGVGDEQFF | TGTGCCACCAGATCGGCGGGAGTCGGCGATGAGCAGTTCTTC
14 | TRBD1 | TRBJ2-3 | few | TRBV5-1 | CASRIRQGPDTQYF | TGCGCCAGCAGGATTAGACAGGGCCCCGATACGCAGTATTTT
15 | NA | TRBJ2-5 | few | TRBV5-1 | CASSFGGESRETQYF | TGCGCCAGCAGCTTTGGTGGGGAGTCCCGAGAGACCCAGTACTTC